The 28 T cell receptor beta chains below were found in one sample sequenced in a study of blood T cells in healthy people across ages. A second PCR, run for about 7 to 11 cycles, used a sample-barcoded 5' primer plus a J-beta primer mix. TCRdb independently ran MiXCR on the 5' RACE reads; one entry per CDR3 protein. The sample lists about 680,000 distinct CDR3 sequences; over 45% were seen once. Input material: blood. These receptors were obtained from a woman in her sixties or seventies in good health.

The rearrangement joins TRBV3-1 to TRBJ2-1, with D unresolved. Trimming removed 0 bases at V and 7 bases at J, with 10 bases between. The CDR3 extends over 14 amino acids. Germline V gene lookup returns CDR1 LGHDT and CDR2 YNNKEL (reference sequence). In DNA form, the CDR3 reads TGTGCCAGCAGCCAAGATTCATTAGGGAATGAGCAGTTCTTC. Translated, it gives CASSQDSLGNEQFF.

CDR3 DNA sequence: TGTGCCACCAGCAGAGATCAACTAGCCGGCAATGAGCAGTACTTC. It codes for CATSRDQLAGNEQYF. This chain links TRBV15 with TRBJ2-5, with D possibly matching TRBD2 (6 bases). Germline-derived CDR1 and CDR2 are LNHNV and YYDKDF (reference sequence). Trimming pared 0 bases from V and 11 bases from J, leaving 19 bases between. The CDR3 is made up of 15 amino acids. The whole variable domain, filled in from reference TRBV15 and TRBJ2-5, reads DAMVIQNPRYQVTQFGKPVTLSCSQTLNHNVMYWYQQKSSQAPKLLFHYYDKDFNNEADTPDNFQSRRPNTSFCFLDIRSPGLGDTAMYLCATSRDQLAGNEQYFGPGTRLLVL.

The rearrangement joins TRBV6-5 to TRBJ2-5; TRBD1 agrees at 7 bases. Germline loops: CDR1 MNHEY, CDR2 SVGAGI. The CDR3 has 15 residues. V dropped 5 bases and J dropped 1; count of bases not matched to a gene: 7. The CDR3 DNA follows: TGTGCCAGCAGTAAACAGGGGTTTGTCCAAGAGACCCAGTACTTC. Translation gives CASSKQGFVQETQYF.

V and J are TRBV29-1 and TRBJ1-2; TRBD1 agrees at 8 bases. The germline V gene encodes CDR1 SQVTM and CDR2 ANQGSEA. V dropped 1 base and J dropped 4; count of bases not matched to a gene: 2. This CDR3 contains 13 residues. The CDR3 is CSVEGQGSYGYTF. The CDR3 DNA is TGCAGCGTTGAAGGACAGGGGAGCTATGGCTACACCTTC.

The chain joins TRBV7-8 to TRBJ2-5, with D tentatively TRBD2 (9 bases). The V end was cut by 2 bases, the J end by 5 bases, with 15 bases between. In germline, CDR1 is SGHVS, CDR2 FQNEAQ. The CDR3 is made up of 15 amino acids. As DNA, the CDR3 is TGTGCCAGCAGCTTACTAGCGGGGACAGGCGAGACCCAGTACTTC. It codes for CASSLLAGTGETQYF.

Remarks on this clonotype: An end of the junction does not agree with germline; a read error may underlie this. This chain uses TRBV20-1 with TRBJ1-6; a possible D gene is TRBD1 (5 bases). CDR3 length: 14 residues. CDR1 is DFQATT and CDR2 is SNEGSKA in the germline V gene (reference sequence). CDR3 in DNA: TGCAGCGCTAGTTCGCAGGGAGGGAATTCACCCCTCCACTTT. This gives the protein CSASSQGGNSPLHF.

The J gene is TRBJ2-7, the V gene TRBV12-3 or TRBV12-4, with D possibly being TRBD1 (5 bases). This CDR3 region has 15 residues. V lost 2 bases and J lost 2, with 13 bases in between. The CDR3 DNA follows: TGTGCCAGCAGTTTATGGCAGGGTAACCCCTACGAGCAGTACTTC. As protein: CASSLWQGNPYEQYF.

This chain joins TRBV10-3 and TRBJ1-1, with D unclear. Per germline, CDR1 ENHRY and CDR2 SYGVKD. Deletions cut 7 bases from V and 5 bases from J, with 14 bases between. The CDR3 extends over 13 amino acids. The CDR3 loop reads CAITLAERTEAFF. DNA of the CDR3: TGTGCCATCACTCTGGCAGAAAGGACTGAAGCTTTCTTT.

This clonotype has just a few counts. The chain joins TRBV29-1 to TRBJ2-3; no clear D. The CDR3 is made up of 10 amino acids. CDR1 is SQVTM, CDR2 ANQGSEA, per germline. With 6 bases removed from V and 2 bases from J, the gap between germline ends came to 3 bases. The DNA of the CDR3 is TGCAGCGTGCACACAGATACGCAGTATTTT. It is translated as CSVHTDTQYF.

CDR3: CSARLAGGREQYF. CDR3 nucleotide sequence: TGCAGTGCCCGACTAGCGGGAGGAAGGGAGCAGTACTTC. The genes are TRBV20-1 and TRBJ2-5; 13 bases align to TRBD2. Germline trimming cut 6 bases from V and 11 bases from J; bases unmatched to any gene: 9. Germline loops: CDR1 DFQATT, CDR2 SNEGSKA (reference sequence). The length of the CDR3 is 13 residues.

The rearrangement uses TRBV3-1 and TRBJ2-1; 14 nucleotides align to TRBD2. V was pared by 8 bases and J by 3 bases, with 9 bases of the junction left unmatched. This CDR3 comprises 17 residues. Germline-derived CDR1 and CDR2 are LGHDT and YNNKEL (reference sequence). The CDR3 loop is CASGLGTSGRIYNEQFF. As DNA, the CDR3 is TGTGCCAGCGGCCTCGGGACTAGCGGGAGAATCTACAATGAGCAGTTCTTC.

The chain has TRBV6-2 or TRBV6-3 and TRBJ2-7; 13 positions match TRBD2. Trimming took 7 bases from V and 7 from J; bases not matched to a gene: 10. This CDR3 spans 15 amino acids. CDR1 is MNHEY, CDR2 SVGEGT, per germline. The CDR3 coding sequence is TGTGCCAGCAACTTACTAGCGGGAGGGCCGTGGGAGCAGTACTTC. Protein: CASNLLAGGPWEQYF.

The V and J genes are TRBV7-2 and TRBJ2-3; D gene uncertain. V gave up 1 base and J gave up 6 bases, with 14 bases separating them. The CDR3 runs to 15 residues. CDR1 SGHTA and CDR2 FQGNSA come from the germline V gene. The CDR3 here is CASSLVRLSADTQYF. The DNA for the CDR3 is TGTGCCAGCAGCTTAGTGAGGTTATCGGCCGATACGCAGTATTTT.

This clonotype was counted only a few times. The CDR3 region has the DNA TGTGCCAGCAGTGGGCAGACAGTTTTTAGATACGAGCAGTACTTC. It yields the protein CASSGQTVFRYEQYF. The J gene is TRBJ2-7, the V gene TRBV28; weak D call: TRBD1 (5 bases). The CDR3 length is 15 residues. V was clipped by 5 bases and J by 4 bases, with 18 bases between them. Per the germline V gene, CDR1 is MDHEN and CDR2 is SYDVKM.

This clonotype was observed at least ten times. The gene calls are TRBV5-1 and TRBJ2-1; the D is unclear. V dropped 2 bases and J dropped 5 bases, with 14 bases sitting between them. Germline V gives CDR1 SGHRS, CDR2 YFSETQ. The CDR3 is 15 residues long. Here the CDR3 DNA reads TGCGCCAGCAGCTTAGACCCCCGGGCCAACAATGAGCAGTTCTTC. Translation: CASSLDPRANNEQFF.

This clonotype was observed a handful of times. The CDR3 DNA sequence: TGTGCCAGCAGCGTAGATAGCGGGAGCGCCTACGAGCAGTACTTC. It codes for CASSVDSGSAYEQYF. The V call is TRBV9, the J call TRBJ2-7; 9 bases agree with TRBD2. The junction had 3 bases not matched to a gene; V was cut back by 0 bases and J by 2 bases. Germline CDR1 is SGDLS and CDR2 is YYNGEE. The CDR3 loop spans 15 amino acids.

With regard to this clonotype: At one end, the junction sequence differs from germline, possibly due to a read error. V gene TRBV29-1 combines with J gene TRBJ1-1, with unresolved D. CDR3 size: 12 residues. CDR1 and CDR2 from the germline V gene are SQVTM and ANQGSEA. CDR3 nucleotide sequence: TGCAGCGTTGGGGCAGCGAACTCTGAAGCTTTCTTT. Its translation: CSVGAANSEAFF.

The V call is TRBV7-9, the J call TRBJ2-3; the D gene could be TRBD1 or TRBD2 (5 bases each). The CDR3 loop spans 17 amino acids. V lost 4 bases, J lost 6 bases, and 23 bases lay in between. CDR1 SEHNR and CDR2 FQNEAQ come from the germline V gene (reference sequence). The CDR3 DNA reads as TGTGCCAGCAGCTCTTTTTTGGGGACCGTAATTAGGGATACGCAGTATTTT. Its protein is CASSSFLGTVIRDTQYF.

The V call is TRBV29-1, the J call TRBJ2-5, with 8 bases lining up with TRBD1. Germline CDR1 is SQVTM and CDR2 is ANQGSEA. The CDR3 spans 14 residues. V was clipped by 7 bases and J by 2 bases; unmatched bases: 9. CDR3 coding DNA: TGCAGCGGACAGGGGACTGGGGGACAAGAGACCCAGTACTTC. Residues: CSGQGTGGQETQYF.

The chain has TRBV5-6 and TRBJ2-7, with 7 nucleotides matching TRBD2. In germline, CDR1 is SGHDT, CDR2 YYEEEE. V lost 3 bases and J lost 5; bases outside the gene matches: 11. The CDR3 length is 15 residues. CDR3 bases: TGTGCCAGCAGCTACCCAGGGACTAATTTCAACGAGCAGTACTTC. Its translation: CASSYPGTNFNEQYF.

This chain links TRBV12-3 or TRBV12-4 with TRBJ1-1; 7 nucleotides agree with TRBD1. The V and J ends lost 7 bases and 2 bases, in that order; junction bases with no gene match: 7. CDR3 length: 14 residues. As DNA, the CDR3 is TGTGCCAGCAACTTCAGGGGGGGAAACACTGAAGCTTTCTTT. This translates into CASNFRGGNTEAFF.

This clonotype has a count of ten or more. The chain recombines TRBV7-2 with TRBJ2-7; TRBD1 is a possible D gene (5 bases). The germline V gene has CDR1 SGHTA and CDR2 FQGNSA. V lost 3 bases to trimming and J lost 2 bases, with 14 bases between them. CDR3 length: 15 residues. CDR3 protein: CASSLMHRSTYEQYF. DNA for the CDR3: TGTGCCAGCAGCTTGATGCACAGGTCTACCTACGAGCAGTACTTC. The whole variable domain, remainder taken from reference TRBV7-2 and TRBJ2-7, is GAGVSQSPSNKVTEKGKDVELRCDPISGHTALYWYRQSLGQGLEFLIYFQGNSAPDKSGLPSDRFSAERTGGSVSTLTIQRTQQEDSAVYLCASSLMHRSTYEQYFGPGTRLTVT.

This chain connects TRBV9 to TRBJ1-1, with D unclear. The CDR3 consists of 15 residues. The V and J ends lost 3 bases and 1 base respectively, with 13 bases between them. The germline gives CDR1 SGDLS, CDR2 YYNGEE. The CDR3 spells CASSDLLRGNTEAFF. CDR3 sequence (DNA): TGTGCCAGCAGCGACCTTCTACGGGGGAACACTGAAGCTTTCTTT.

This clonotype was observed a handful of times. V is TRBV28 and J is TRBJ2-1; D perhaps matches TRBD2 (6 bases). The CDR3 contains 12 residues. V lost 8 bases to trimming and J lost 7 bases, with 12 bases between them. Germline CDR1 reads MDHEN; CDR2 reads SYDVKM. CDR3 sequence: CASYRRVNEQFF. CDR3 DNA sequence: TGTGCCAGCTATAGGAGGGTTAATGAGCAGTTCTTC.

This clonotype appeared a few times. The chain employs TRBV7-2 and TRBJ2-3; D might be TRBD1 (5 bases). The CDR3 length is 16 residues. Between the trimmed V and J ends, which lost 5 bases and 6 bases, there was a span of 21 bases. CDR1 and CDR2 (germline): SGHTA, FQGNSA. The CDR3 is CASSPYVAGIIDTQYF. CDR3 nucleotides: TGTGCCAGCAGCCCTTATGTGGCAGGGATTATCGATACGCAGTATTTT.

The V call is TRBV15, the J call TRBJ2-7, with 7 nucleotides matching TRBD1. Germline trimming cut 4 bases from V and 4 bases from J; bases unmatched to any gene: 10. Germline CDR1 is LNHNV and CDR2 is YYDKDF (reference sequence). The CDR3 loop spans 15 amino acids. CDR3 protein: CATSNPSGTAYEQYF. CDR3 in DNA: TGTGCCACCAGCAACCCCTCCGGGACAGCTTACGAGCAGTACTTC.

This sequence joins TRBV6-2 or TRBV6-3 and TRBJ1-5; maybe TRBD1 (6 bases). CDR3 size: 16 residues. Trimming stripped 4 bases from V and 3 bases from J, with 16 bases between. Germline values: CDR1 MNHEY, CDR2 SVGEGT. This CDR3 reads CASSSDRTTLNQPQHF. The CDR3 nucleotides are TGTGCCAGCAGTTCCGACAGGACTACACTCAATCAGCCCCAGCATTTT.

The rearrangement joins TRBV10-3 to TRBJ2-3; 7 bases are shared with TRBD2. This CDR3 comprises 15 residues. V trimming: 3 bases; J trimming: 0 bases; junction bases outside the gene matches: 3. Germline CDR1 ENHRY, CDR2 SYGVKD. The CDR3 protein is CAISEAGRSTDTQYF. The DNA of the CDR3 is TGTGCCATCAGTGAAGCGGGACGGAGCACAGATACGCAGTATTTT.